The source of this T cell receptor (beta chain) is a study of shared clonotypes between healthy human individuals. About the research overall: Sampling drew on donors who were a couple of women and a few men aged 18 to 49.

From germline, CDR1 is SGHRS and CDR2 YFSETQ. The CDR3 is 20 residues long. V lost 0 bases and J lost 0; bases outside the gene matches: 14. CD4+ cell separation produced CD45RA+ naive and CD45RA-negative memory subsets. The table came from immunoSEQ multiplex PCR; TCRdb's copy has only in-frame clones and leaves some out. The sample shows 1.5 million to 1.9 million clones, approximately 98% of them seen only once. The source of this sequence is a man aged 30 to 45 in good health. The chain joins TRBV5-1 to TRBJ2-3; 9 nucleotides align to TRBD1. Sequencing was done on a sample of naive CD4+ T cells sorted from blood. Subset defined: CD45RA+ positively selected. The CDR3 sequence is CASSLAQGDRVLRSTDTQYF. The CDR3 bases are TGCGCCAGCAGCTTGGCCCAAGGGGACAGGGTCCTCCGCAGCACAGATACGCAGTATTTT. Full variable domain (missing parts from reference TRBV5-1 and TRBJ2-3): KAGVTQTPRYLIKTRGQQVTLSCSPISGHRSVSWYQQTPGQGLQFLFEYFSETQRNKGNFPGRFSGRQFSNSRSEMNVSTLELGDSALYLCASSLAQGDRVLRSTDTQYFGPGTRLTVL.